This TCR beta chain was sequenced for a study of blood T cell repertoires in COVID-19. Study summary: Specimens from acute and convalescent COVID-19 originated in the United States, Italy and Spain. PBMCs, B-cell-depleted T cells, or T cells provided the cDNA or gDNA that made up the material.

How the authors handled the data: Scientists estimated how many nucleated cells there were by amplifying reference gene primers. Clones were sequenced by immunoSEQ multiplex PCR, and TCRdb holds only the in-frame ones, with some missing. The V and J calls and the clone size are those of that table, but D and trimming were determined from the DNA. The sample has a few hundred thousand clones; 65% to 90% are singletons. The CDR3 runs 11 residues. V gave up 8 bases and J gave up 3 bases, with 8 bases separating them. CDR1 and CDR2 (germline): MNHEY, SVGAGI. The rearrangement joins TRBV6-5 to TRBJ2-7; possible D gene TRBD1, 5 bases. The clonotype was recovered from a human donor in a cohort sampled during active COVID-19. Sequencing used peripheral blood. In DNA, the CDR3 is TGTGCCAGCCCTCAGGGCTACGAGCAGTACTTC. Its translation: CASPQGYEQYF.